These 19 T cell receptor beta chains came from one sample sequenced in a study of PD-L1 blockade in urothelial cancer. Sequencing used immunoSEQ multiplex PCR; TCRdb keeps in-frame clones, though not all of them. The sample lists about 81,000 clones; approximately 90% were seen once. The sample was PBMCs, taken around atezolizumab (anti-PD-L1) treatment. Receptor source: a man in his sixties with urothelial cancer.

The chain uses TRBV4-3 and TRBJ1-2; 11 bases fit TRBD1. The germline gives CDR1 LGHNA, CDR2 YSLEER. V lost 4 bases and J lost 4; bases outside the gene matches: 8. The CDR3 covers 16 residues. For the CDR3, the DNA is TGCGCCAGCAGCCCGGGACCGGGACAGGGGGTCTATGGCTACACCTTC. Translated, it gives CASSPGPGQGVYGYTF.

The genes are TRBV10-1 and TRBJ1-6; D possibly corresponds to TRBD1 (6 bases). V was shortened by 7 bases and J by 0 bases, with 13 bases between the two germline ends. The CDR3 has 16 amino acids. CDR1 WNHNN and CDR2 SYGVQD come from the germline V gene (reference sequence). Here the CDR3 reads CASKNRDHSYNSPLHF. In DNA, the CDR3 is TGCGCCAGCAAAAACAGGGATCACTCCTATAATTCACCCCTCCACTTT.

The rearrangement joins TRBV9 to TRBJ1-1; D unclear. Germline values: CDR1 SGDLS, CDR2 YYNGEE. V was clipped by 0 bases and J by 1 base, with 10 bases between them. The CDR3 extends over 15 amino acids. The CDR3, as DNA: TGTGCCAGCAGCGTAGGTGCAGCGTCGAACACTGAAGCTTTCTTT. This gives the protein CASSVGAASNTEAFF.

This clone appeared once. The CDR3 spells CASSVAGSSGNTIYF. Written as DNA, the CDR3 is TGTGCCAGCAGCGTCGCCGGGAGCTCTGGAAACACCATATATTTT. This chain links TRBV9 with TRBJ1-3; D unclear. Germline-derived CDR1 and CDR2 are SGDLS and YYNGEE. CDR3 length: 15 amino acids. V lost 2 bases to trimming and J lost 0 bases, with 9 bases between them.

The J gene is TRBJ1-6, the V gene TRBV30; 8 bases are a match to TRBD1. In germline, CDR1 is GTSNPN, CDR2 SVGIG (reference sequence). J was trimmed by 14 bases and V by 3 bases; bases with no gene match: 12. This CDR3 spans 14 amino acids. CDR3 bases: TGTGCCTGGAGGAATATCCGGACAGGGCAGGCCCTCCACTTT. Translation gives CAWRNIRTGQALHF.

This chain uses TRBV19 with TRBJ2-2; the D gene is possibly TRBD1 (5 bases). V was cut by 7 bases and J by 6 bases, with 12 bases left in between. The CDR3 runs 13 residues. Germline V lookup: CDR1 LNHDA, CDR2 SQIVND (reference sequence). The CDR3 loop reads CASNRPPAGELFF. DNA for the CDR3: TGTGCCAGTAACAGGCCCCCGGCCGGGGAGCTGTTTTTT.

In DNA form, the CDR3 reads TGTGCCATCAGTGACCGACTAGCTGATGGTGAGCAGTTCTTC. Translating gives CAISDRLADGEQFF. This chain connects TRBV10-3 to TRBJ2-1; TRBD2 aligns across 7 bases. Per the germline V gene, CDR1 is ENHRY and CDR2 is SYGVKD. V was clipped by 3 bases and J by 9 bases; unmatched bases: 8. This CDR3 region has 14 residues.

J is TRBJ2-7 and V is TRBV7-3; a possible D gene is TRBD2 (5 bases). Per the germline V gene, CDR1 is SGHTA and CDR2 is FQGTGA. V was shortened by 3 bases and J by 1 base, with 16 bases between the two germline ends. CDR3 length: 16 residues. CDR3 nucleotide sequence: TGTGCCAGCAGCTTCTCGGAGTGGGAGCGTTCCTACGAGCAGTACTTC. It is translated as CASSFSEWERSYEQYF.

This clone was counted a single time. The chain recombines TRBV7-2 with TRBJ1-5, with D hard to call. CDR1 SGHTA and CDR2 FQGNSA come from the germline V gene. Trimming pared 0 bases from V and 13 bases from J, leaving 13 bases between. There are 13 residues in the CDR3. DNA for the CDR3: TGTGCCAGCAGCTTAGCGCGGGAGGGCCCTCAGCATTTT. Translating it yields CASSLAREGPQHF.

The rearrangement links TRBV7-2 to TRBJ2-3; maybe TRBD1 (5 bases). There are 14 residues in the CDR3. The germline V gene has CDR1 SGHTA and CDR2 FQGNSA. Trimming removed 3 bases from V and 2 bases from J, with 9 bases in between. CDR3 residues: CASSFRATTDTQYF. CDR3 bases: TGTGCCAGCAGCTTCAGGGCAACCACAGATACGCAGTATTTT.

This clone was observed a single time. The chain carries TRBV11-2 and TRBJ2-7, with TRBD2 matching 12 bases. Trimming at V came to 6 bases and at J to 1 base, leaving 7 bases not matched to a gene. CDR3 length: 16 residues. From germline, CDR1 is SGHAT and CDR2 FQNNGV. The CDR3 protein is CASRQTSGGLSYEQYF. The CDR3 DNA follows: TGTGCCAGCAGGCAGACTAGCGGGGGATTATCCTACGAGCAGTACTTC.

This chain connects TRBV5-4 to TRBJ2-3; D may be TRBD1 (6 bases). Trimming shortened V by 0 bases and J by 5 bases, and 7 bases separated the two germline ends. CDR1 and CDR2 (germline): SGHNT, YYREEE (reference sequence). The CDR3 spans 13 residues. The CDR3, as DNA: TGTGCCAGCAGCTTGGAGGGGGTAGATACGCAGTATTTT. Encoded protein: CASSLEGVDTQYF.

The chain links TRBV5-1 to TRBJ2-1; maybe TRBD2 (5 bases). CDR3 size: 16 residues. The V end was cut by 3 bases, the J end by 0 bases, with 13 bases between. CDR1 and CDR2 from the germline V gene are SGHRS and YFSETQ. The CDR3 bases are TGCGCCAGCAGCTCCGCTAGCTTTGGCTCCTACAATGAGCAGTTCTTC. Its protein is CASSSASFGSYNEQFF.

This clone was recorded only once. The V call is TRBV4-3, the J call TRBJ2-5; 8 bases map to TRBD1. V lost 0 bases to trimming and J lost 4 bases; unmatched junction nucleotides: 7. The CDR3 runs to 16 residues. Germline CDR1 is LGHNA and CDR2 is YSLEER. In DNA, the CDR3 is TGCGCCAGCAGCCAAGAATTGTACAGGGGGGTAGAGACCCAGTACTTC. Translating it yields CASSQELYRGVETQYF.

This chain connects TRBV2 to TRBJ1-5, with D tentatively TRBD1 (6 bases). Germline V gene data show CDR1 as SNHLY and CDR2 as FYNNEI. CDR3 length equals 15 residues. Trimming left V 6 bases short and J 0 bases short, with 12 bases between. The CDR3 DNA reads TGTGCCAGCAGCTTGGACAGCGATAGCAATCAGCCCCAGCATTTT. This encodes CASSLDSDSNQPQHF.

The J gene is TRBJ2-6, the V gene TRBV9; D is possibly TRBD2 (5 bases). The CDR3 loop spans 18 amino acids. CDR1 SGDLS and CDR2 YYNGEE come from the germline V gene. Trimming removed 4 bases at V and 3 bases at J, with 20 bases between. Here the CDR3 reads CASSPAGGQVGGANVLTF. Written as DNA, the CDR3 is TGTGCCAGCAGCCCCGCGGGCGGGCAAGTAGGTGGGGCCAACGTCCTGACTTTC.

The rearrangement links TRBV19 to TRBJ2-1, with unresolved D. V was cut by 11 bases and J by 5 bases, with 22 bases left in between. The CDR3 is 15 amino acids. From germline, CDR1 is LNHDA and CDR2 SQIVND (reference sequence). Here the CDR3 reads CASRLAATLNNEQFF. CDR3 nucleotides: TGTGCCTCACGGTTGGCGGCTACCTTGAACAATGAGCAGTTCTTC.

The chain is built from TRBV7-7 and TRBJ1-5; TRBD1 matches 7 bases. Trimming cost V 5 bases and J 4 bases; bases outside gene matches: 5. The CDR3 extends over 14 amino acids. The germline V gene has CDR1 SSHAT and CDR2 FNYEAQ (reference sequence). CDR3 in amino acids: CASSRDSLNQPQHF. DNA of the CDR3: TGTGCCAGCAGCCGGGACAGCTTAAATCAGCCCCAGCATTTT.

This rearrangement joins TRBV7-9 to TRBJ1-1; 7 bases map to TRBD1. V lost 5 bases to trimming and J lost 4 bases; unmatched junction nucleotides: 10. Per germline, CDR1 SEHNR and CDR2 FQNEAQ (reference sequence). CDR3 size: 15 residues. The CDR3 sequence: CASSPSTGLGTEAFF. CDR3 sequence (DNA): TGTGCCAGCAGCCCCTCGACAGGGTTGGGCACTGAAGCTTTCTTT. Drawing the rest from reference TRBV7-9 and TRBJ1-1, the complete variable domain is DTGVSQNPRHKITKRGQNVTFRCDPISEHNRLYWYRQTLGQGPEFLTYFQNEAQLEKSRLLSDRFSAERPKGSFSTLEIQRTEQGDSAMYLCASSPSTGLGTEAFFGQGTRLTVV.